Following are 26 T cell receptor beta chains from one sample sequenced in a study of blood T cell repertoires in COVID-19. The table came from immunoSEQ multiplex PCR; TCRdb's copy has only in-frame clones and leaves some out. The data hold 200,000 to 300,000 clones, with over 65% observed a single time. Sequencing was done on a sample of peripheral blood. All receptors derive from a woman older than 75 with acute or convalescent COVID-19.

This rearrangement joins TRBV3-1 (or the pseudogene TRBV3-2) to TRBJ2-5; the match to TRBD2 covers 11 bases. Germline CDR1 LGHDT, CDR2 YNNKEL (reference sequence). The J segment lost 5 bases and the V segment lost 4 bases, leaving 3 bases of the junction unmatched. The CDR3 is 14 amino acids. In nucleotides, the CDR3 is TGTGCCAGCAGCCGTAGCGGGGGGGCGGAGACCCAGTACTTC. Amino acid sequence: CASSRSGGAETQYF.

The genes are TRBV7-7 and TRBJ2-5; 7 bases are shared with TRBD2. CDR1 and CDR2 (germline): SSHAT, FNYEAQ (reference sequence). The junction had 11 bases not matched to a gene; V was cut back by 5 bases and J by 5 bases. There are 15 residues in the CDR3. CDR3 nucleotides: TGTGCCAGCAGCCCCTTAGCGGGCGCGCGGGAGACCCAGTACTTC. Its protein is CASSPLAGARETQYF. The whole variable domain, remainder taken from reference TRBV7-7 and TRBJ2-5, is GAGVSQSPRYKVTKRGQDVTLRCDPISSHATLYWYQQALGQGPEFLTYFNYEAQPDKSGLPSDRFSAERPEGSISTLTIQRTEQRDSAMYRCASSPLAGARETQYFGPGTRLLVL.

This chain uses TRBV10-3 with TRBJ2-7; the D is unclear. This CDR3 region has 13 residues. Trimming shortened V by 6 bases and J by 7 bases, and 16 bases separated the two germline ends. The V gene's germline CDR1 is ENHRY and CDR2 SYGVKD. The DNA for the CDR3 is TGTGCCATCAGCACTGACGGGTCGAGGGAGCAGTACTTC. Protein: CAISTDGSREQYF.

This chain links TRBV2 with TRBJ2-5; the match to TRBD2 covers 10 bases. The CDR3 is 16 residues long. V gave up 6 bases and J gave up 1 base; unmatched junction bases: 8. CDR1 SNHLY and CDR2 FYNNEI come from the germline V gene. The CDR3 is CASSRGTSAFQETQYF. In DNA, the CDR3 is TGTGCCAGCAGCCGAGGGACTAGCGCCTTCCAAGAGACCCAGTACTTC.

The chain links TRBV2 to TRBJ2-2; TRBD2 matches at 12 bases. The CDR3 runs 14 residues. Germline V gene data show CDR1 as SNHLY and CDR2 as FYNNEI. Trimming at V came to 6 bases and at J to 6 bases, leaving 2 bases not matched to a gene. The CDR3 DNA is TGTGCCAGCAGGACTAGCGGGAGTCCCGGGGAGCTGTTTTTT. As protein: CASRTSGSPGELFF. The full variable domain, completed using reference TRBV2 and TRBJ2-2, is EPEVTQTPSHQVTQMGQEVILRCVPISNHLYFYWYRQILGQKVEFLVSFYNNEISEKSEIFDDQFSVERPDGSNFTLKIRSTKLEDSAMYFCASRTSGSPGELFFGEGSRLTVL.

The rearrangement links TRBV7-9 to TRBJ1-4; 7 nucleotides agree with TRBD1. Germline CDR1 reads SEHNR; CDR2 reads FQNEAQ (reference sequence). This CDR3 has 15 amino acids. Trimming took 5 bases from V and 3 from J; bases not matched to a gene: 6. The CDR3 nucleotides are TGTGCCAGCAGCCGACCGGGACAGCCTAATGAAAAACTGTTTTTT. This gives the protein CASSRPGQPNEKLFF.

The genes are TRBV19 and TRBJ1-2; no clear D gene. Trimming left V 9 bases short and J 5 bases short, with 28 bases between. Germline assignment: CDR1 LNHDA and CDR2 SQIVND (reference sequence). CDR3 size: 17 residues. The CDR3 spells CASMPLFREKEPYGYTF. CDR3 in DNA: TGTGCCAGCATGCCTCTTTTCCGGGAGAAGGAGCCTTATGGCTACACCTTC.

The chain uses TRBV5-1 and TRBJ1-1; unclear D gene. The CDR3 contains 16 residues. Germline CDR1 reads SGHRS; CDR2 reads YFSETQ. Trimming stripped 6 bases from V and 0 bases from J, with 18 bases between. The CDR3 sequence is CASTRFPTVMNTEAFF. CDR3 bases: TGCGCCAGCACCCGGTTCCCTACAGTAATGAACACTGAAGCTTTCTTT.

The chain joins TRBV3-1 (or the pseudogene TRBV3-2) to TRBJ1-3; 7 nucleotides align to TRBD1. Germline V gene data show CDR1 as LGHDT and CDR2 as YNNKEL (reference sequence). With V trimmed by 7 bases and J by 0 bases, 6 bases remained unmatched. The CDR3 length is 15 residues. CDR3 DNA sequence: TGTGCCAGCACCGAGACAGGGATCTCTGGAAACACCATATATTTT. Encoded protein: CASTETGISGNTIYF.

The chain is built from TRBV19 and TRBJ1-2, with no clear D. This CDR3 comprises 12 residues. The germline gives CDR1 LNHDA, CDR2 SQIVND (reference sequence). The germline V and J ends were trimmed by 7 bases and 4 bases, with 10 bases remaining between them. CDR3 nucleotides: TGTGCCAGTATGGGCATGGGCTATGGCTACACCTTC. Protein product: CASMGMGYGYTF.

V and J are TRBV7-9 and TRBJ2-5; a weak D match, TRBD1 (5 bases). CDR3 length equals 15 residues. Trimming cost V 1 base and J 3 bases, with 12 bases left between them. The germline V gene encodes CDR1 SEHNR and CDR2 FQNEAQ (reference sequence). CDR3 nucleotides: TGTGCCAGCAGCTTAGTGGGCCAGGGTGAAGAGACCCAGTACTTC. This encodes CASSLVGQGEETQYF.

This clone was seen just once. The chain recombines TRBV5-1 with TRBJ1-1, with a tentative D call TRBD1 (6 bases). This CDR3 has 14 residues. Germline CDR1 and CDR2: SGHRS and YFSETQ. V lost 3 bases and J lost 4, with 13 bases in between. The CDR3 protein is CASSSQGSITEAFF. CDR3 in DNA: TGCGCCAGCAGCTCTCAGGGGAGTATCACTGAAGCTTTCTTT.

The gene calls are TRBV2 and TRBJ2-1, with 12 bases identical to TRBD2. CDR3 length: 15 residues. Germline V gives CDR1 SNHLY, CDR2 FYNNEI. V trimming: 5 bases; J trimming: 3 bases; junction bases outside the gene matches: 2. The CDR3 DNA sequence: TGTGCCAGCAGTCGACTAGCGGGAGACTACAATGAGCAGTTCTTC. It is translated as CASSRLAGDYNEQFF.

This sequence joins TRBV11-1 and TRBJ2-7; D might be TRBD2 (5 bases). CDR1 SGHAT and CDR2 FQDESV come from the germline V gene (reference sequence). This CDR3 spans 16 amino acids. Trimming stripped 5 bases from V and 6 bases from J, with 23 bases between. DNA for the CDR3: TGTGCCAGCAGCCCCTACATCCGGGGTCTAGATCCCGAGCAGTACTTC. Translating gives CASSPYIRGLDPEQYF.

V gene TRBV4-1 combines with J gene TRBJ2-5; 7 nucleotides align to TRBD2. The CDR3 extends over 15 amino acids. With V trimmed by 4 bases and J by 1 base, 6 bases remained unmatched. CDR1 is MGHRA and CDR2 is YSYEKL in the germline V gene. This CDR3 is CASSPGLRLQETQYF. DNA of the CDR3: TGCGCCAGCAGCCCGGGACTAAGACTCCAAGAGACCCAGTACTTC.

The chain combines TRBV29-1 with TRBJ1-1; TRBD1 is a possible D gene (5 bases). There are 14 residues in the CDR3. Germline CDR1 reads SQVTM; CDR2 reads ANQGSEA. Trimming took 6 bases from V and 4 from J, leaving 18 bases between them. The chain's CDR3 is CSVWGGGSVTEAFF. The CDR3 DNA reads as TGCAGCGTGTGGGGGGGAGGGTCGGTCACTGAAGCTTTCTTT.

This chain joins TRBV6-5 and TRBJ2-3; tentatively, D is TRBD1 (5 bases). V was shortened by 7 bases and J by 0 bases, with 14 bases between the two germline ends. Germline V gene lookup returns CDR1 MNHEY and CDR2 SVGAGI. This CDR3 has 15 residues. CDR3 sequence reads: CASNRLATSTDTQYF. In DNA form, the CDR3 reads TGTGCCAGCAACAGGTTAGCCACTAGCACAGATACGCAGTATTTT.

The rearrangement links TRBV5-1 to TRBJ2-1, with 15 positions matching TRBD2. The CDR3 consists of 16 residues. The V gene's germline CDR1 is SGHRS and CDR2 YFSETQ. V lost 4 bases to trimming and J lost 7 bases; unmatched junction nucleotides: 6. CDR3 sequence (DNA): TGCGCCAGCAGCCGCGGGACTAGCGGGGGGTGGAATGAGCAGTTCTTC. This encodes CASSRGTSGGWNEQFF.

This clone was seen only a few times. J is TRBJ2-7 and V is TRBV5-1; 7 nucleotides match TRBD2. The ends lost 0 bases at V and 2 bases at J; junction bases unmatched: 5. CDR3 length equals 15 residues. Germline CDR1 SGHRS, CDR2 YFSETQ. CDR3 nucleotides: TGCGCCAGCAGCTTGGAAGCGGGGCAGACCTACGAGCAGTACTTC. Translated, it gives CASSLEAGQTYEQYF.

This clone was observed a single time. V gene TRBV28 combines with J gene TRBJ2-7; TRBD1 agrees at 10 bases. The CDR3 spans 16 residues. V lost 4 bases and J lost 1; bases outside the gene matches: 7. CDR1 is MDHEN, CDR2 SYDVKM, per germline. In DNA form, the CDR3 reads TGTGCCAGCAGTTCCCCTCCGGGACAGGGGTCCTACGAGCAGTACTTC. Residues: CASSSPPGQGSYEQYF.

A single count supports this clone. CDR3 in amino acids: CASTNLGGDEQFF. The CDR3 nucleotides are TGTGCCAGCACCAATCTAGGGGGGGATGAGCAGTTCTTC. This rearrangement joins TRBV12-3 or TRBV12-4 to TRBJ2-1; TRBD2 might be the D (7 bases). The CDR3 runs to 13 residues. Trimming removed 7 bases at V and 8 bases at J, with 15 bases between.

V gene TRBV19 combines with J gene TRBJ1-6; D perhaps matches TRBD1 (6 bases). The CDR3 covers 16 residues. Germline V gene data show CDR1 as LNHDA and CDR2 as SQIVND (reference sequence). The V gene lost 6 bases and the J gene lost 0 bases, with 12 bases spanning the gap. The CDR3 here is CASSLGGLSYNSPLHF. The CDR3 DNA follows: TGTGCCAGTAGCCTTGGGGGCCTCTCCTATAATTCACCCCTCCACTTT.

The chain is built from TRBV6-6 and TRBJ1-2, with 7 positions matching TRBD1. V dropped 6 bases and J dropped 3; count of bases not matched to a gene: 4. The CDR3 is 13 residues long. Looked up from germline, CDR1 is MNHNY and CDR2 is SVGAGI (reference sequence). Here the CDR3 reads CASSHQGDYGYTF. Written as DNA, the CDR3 is TGTGCCAGCAGCCATCAGGGGGACTATGGCTACACCTTC.

This chain uses TRBV7-2 with TRBJ1-1; 7 positions agree with TRBD1. Trimming took 7 bases from V and 5 from J; bases not matched to a gene: 13. This CDR3 comprises 15 residues. Germline values: CDR1 SGHTA, CDR2 FQGNSA. CDR3 protein: CASTLDRRKSTEAFF. The CDR3 coding sequence is TGTGCCAGCACCCTGGACAGGAGAAAGAGTACTGAAGCTTTCTTT.

This rearrangement joins TRBV28 to TRBJ2-7; 8 positions match TRBD1. The V segment lost 5 bases and the J segment 1 base; nucleotides outside the gene matches: 7. The CDR3 has 15 residues. Germline V gene data show CDR1 as MDHEN and CDR2 as SYDVKM. CDR3 sequence: CASSNPGTGSYEQYF. DNA for the CDR3: TGTGCCAGCAGTAATCCGGGGACAGGTTCCTACGAGCAGTACTTC.

This clone was found once. The rearrangement joins TRBV19 to TRBJ2-2; 10 bases agree with TRBD1. CDR1 and CDR2 from the germline V gene are LNHDA and SQIVND (reference sequence). The length of the CDR3 is 13 residues. With V trimmed by 11 bases and J by 3 bases, 3 bases remained unmatched. For the CDR3, the DNA is TGTGCCGGGGGGACAGGGGACACCGGGGAGCTGTTTTTT. Its translation is CAGGTGDTGELFF.